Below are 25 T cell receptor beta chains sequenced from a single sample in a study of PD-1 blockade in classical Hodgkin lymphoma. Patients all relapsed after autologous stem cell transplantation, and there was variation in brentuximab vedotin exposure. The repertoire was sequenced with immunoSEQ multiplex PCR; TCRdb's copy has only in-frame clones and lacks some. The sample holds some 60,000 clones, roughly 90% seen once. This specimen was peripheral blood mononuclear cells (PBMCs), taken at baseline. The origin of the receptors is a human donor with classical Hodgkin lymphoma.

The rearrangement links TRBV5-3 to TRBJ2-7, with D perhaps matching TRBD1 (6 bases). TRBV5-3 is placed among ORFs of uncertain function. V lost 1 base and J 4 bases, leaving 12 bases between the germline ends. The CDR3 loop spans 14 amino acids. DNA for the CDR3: TGTGCCAGAAGCTTGTTGGACAGCGAGTACGAGCAGTACTTC. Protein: CARSLLDSEYEQYF.

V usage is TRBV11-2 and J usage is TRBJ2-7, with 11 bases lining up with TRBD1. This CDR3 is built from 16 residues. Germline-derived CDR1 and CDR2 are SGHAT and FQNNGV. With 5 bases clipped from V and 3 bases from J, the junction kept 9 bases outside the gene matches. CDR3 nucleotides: TGTGCCAGCAGCCCACAGCCGGGACAGGGGGACTACGAGCAGTACTTC. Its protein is CASSPQPGQGDYEQYF.

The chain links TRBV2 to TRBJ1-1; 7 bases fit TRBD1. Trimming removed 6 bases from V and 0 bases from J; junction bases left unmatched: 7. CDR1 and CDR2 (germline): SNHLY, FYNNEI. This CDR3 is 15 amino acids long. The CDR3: CASSADRSMNTEAFF. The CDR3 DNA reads TGTGCCAGCAGCGCGGACAGGTCGATGAACACTGAAGCTTTCTTT.

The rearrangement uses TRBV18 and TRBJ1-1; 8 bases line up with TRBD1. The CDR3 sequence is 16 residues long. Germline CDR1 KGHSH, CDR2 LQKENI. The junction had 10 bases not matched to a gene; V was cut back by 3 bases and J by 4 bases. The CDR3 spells CASSPAGAGGVTEAFF. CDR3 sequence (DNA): TGTGCCAGCTCACCGGCGGGGGCAGGGGGCGTCACTGAAGCTTTCTTT.

CDR3: CASSFRGDLPNYGYTF. DNA for the CDR3: TGTGCCAGCAGTTTCCGGGGGGATCTACCTAACTATGGCTACACCTTC. This chain joins TRBV28 and TRBJ1-2; tentatively, D is TRBD1 (5 bases). The V and J ends lost 3 bases and 0 bases respectively, with 14 bases between them. The germline V gene has CDR1 MDHEN and CDR2 SYDVKM. This CDR3 is 16 amino acids long.

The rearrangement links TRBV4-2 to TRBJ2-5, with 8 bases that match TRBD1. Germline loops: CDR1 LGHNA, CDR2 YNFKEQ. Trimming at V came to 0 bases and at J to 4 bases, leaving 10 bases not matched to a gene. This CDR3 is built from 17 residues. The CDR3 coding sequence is TGTGCCAGCAGCCAAGACCCGGAGGCAGGGGGCAGAGAGACCCAGTACTTC. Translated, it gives CASSQDPEAGGRETQYF.

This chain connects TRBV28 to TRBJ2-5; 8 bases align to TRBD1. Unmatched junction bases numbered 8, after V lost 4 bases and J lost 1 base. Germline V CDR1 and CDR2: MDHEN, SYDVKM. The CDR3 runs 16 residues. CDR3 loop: CASSSASGGPQETQYF. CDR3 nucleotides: TGTGCCAGCAGTTCAGCCTCAGGGGGCCCCCAAGAGACCCAGTACTTC.

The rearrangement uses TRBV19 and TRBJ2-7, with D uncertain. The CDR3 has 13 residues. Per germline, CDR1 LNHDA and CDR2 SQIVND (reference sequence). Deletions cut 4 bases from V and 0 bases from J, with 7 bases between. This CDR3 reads CASSRPGSYEQYF. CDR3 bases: TGTGCCAGTAGTAGGCCCGGCTCCTACGAGCAGTACTTC.

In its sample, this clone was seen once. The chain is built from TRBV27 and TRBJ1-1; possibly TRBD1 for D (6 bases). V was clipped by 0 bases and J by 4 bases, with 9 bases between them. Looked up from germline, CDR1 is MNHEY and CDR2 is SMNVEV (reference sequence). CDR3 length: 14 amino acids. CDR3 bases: TGTGCCAGCAGTTTATCCACAGGGCCCACTGAAGCTTTCTTT. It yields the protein CASSLSTGPTEAFF.

The CDR3 nucleotides are TGTGCCAGCTCACCGGGGGACAGGGGGGAGACCCAGTACTTC. Encoded protein: CASSPGDRGETQYF. The rearrangement links TRBV18 to TRBJ2-5, with TRBD1 matching 11 bases. This CDR3 is 14 amino acids long. V lost 3 bases to trimming and J lost 5 bases; unmatched junction nucleotides: 2. From germline, CDR1 is KGHSH and CDR2 LQKENI.

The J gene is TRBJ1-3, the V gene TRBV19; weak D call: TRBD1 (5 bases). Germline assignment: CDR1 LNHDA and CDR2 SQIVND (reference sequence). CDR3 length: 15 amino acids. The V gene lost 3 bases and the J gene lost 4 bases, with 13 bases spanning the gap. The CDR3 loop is CASSINPGMGNTIYF. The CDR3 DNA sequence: TGTGCCAGTAGTATCAACCCAGGGATGGGAAACACCATATATTTT.

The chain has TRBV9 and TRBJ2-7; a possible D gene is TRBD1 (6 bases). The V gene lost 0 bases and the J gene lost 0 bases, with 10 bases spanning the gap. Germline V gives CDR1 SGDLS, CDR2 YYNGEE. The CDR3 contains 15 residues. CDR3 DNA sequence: TGTGCCAGCAGCGTAGGGGGGCTGGGCTCCTACGAGCAGTACTTC. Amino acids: CASSVGGLGSYEQYF. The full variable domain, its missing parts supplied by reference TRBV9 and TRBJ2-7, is DSGVTQTPKHLITATGQRVTLRCSPRSGDLSVYWYQQSLDQGLQFLIQYYNGEERAKGNILERFSAQQFPDLHSELNLSSLELGDSALYFCASSVGGLGSYEQYFGPGTRLTVT.

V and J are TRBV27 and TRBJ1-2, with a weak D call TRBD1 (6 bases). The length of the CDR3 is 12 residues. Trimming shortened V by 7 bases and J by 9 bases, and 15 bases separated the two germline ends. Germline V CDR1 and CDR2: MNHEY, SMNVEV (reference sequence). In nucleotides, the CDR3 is TGTGCCAGCACAGGGGATGGGAGTCGCTACACCTTC. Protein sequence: CASTGDGSRYTF.

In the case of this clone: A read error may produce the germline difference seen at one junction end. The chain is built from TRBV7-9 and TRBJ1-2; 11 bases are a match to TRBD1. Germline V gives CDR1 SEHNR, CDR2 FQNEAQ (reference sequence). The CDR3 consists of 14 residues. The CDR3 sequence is CASSPDRGLSGYIF. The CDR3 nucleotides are TGTGCCAGCAGCCCGGACAGGGGGCTGTCTGGCTACATCTTC.

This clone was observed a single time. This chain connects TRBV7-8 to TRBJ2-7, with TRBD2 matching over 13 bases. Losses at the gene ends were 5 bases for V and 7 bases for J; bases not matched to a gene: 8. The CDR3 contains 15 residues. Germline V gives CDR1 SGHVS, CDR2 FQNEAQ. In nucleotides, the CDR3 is TGTGCCAGCAGCCTACTAGCGGGAGGGCCTAGGGAGCAGTACTTC. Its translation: CASSLLAGGPREQYF.

The CDR3 nucleotides are TGTGCCATCAGTAAAGGATCCTACGAGCAGTACTTC. Translation gives CAISKGSYEQYF. The chain has TRBV10-3 and TRBJ2-7, with D unresolved. The CDR3 is 12 residues long. The germline gives CDR1 ENHRY, CDR2 SYGVKD. V gave up 5 bases and J gave up 1 base, with 6 bases separating them.

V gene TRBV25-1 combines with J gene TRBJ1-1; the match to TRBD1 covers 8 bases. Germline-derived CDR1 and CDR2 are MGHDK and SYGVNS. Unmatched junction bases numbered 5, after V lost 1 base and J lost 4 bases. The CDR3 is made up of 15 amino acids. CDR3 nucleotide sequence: TGTGCCAGCAGTGAATCCAGGGGGCTGGGCACTGAAGCTTTCTTT. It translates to CASSESRGLGTEAFF.

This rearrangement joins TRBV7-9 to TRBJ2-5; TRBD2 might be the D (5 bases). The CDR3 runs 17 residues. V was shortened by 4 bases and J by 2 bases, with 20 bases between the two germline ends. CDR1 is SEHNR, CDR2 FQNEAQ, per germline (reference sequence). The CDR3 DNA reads TGTGCCAGCAGCTGGAAGTCGGGATCCCGGTTACAAGAGACCCAGTACTTC. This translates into CASSWKSGSRLQETQYF.

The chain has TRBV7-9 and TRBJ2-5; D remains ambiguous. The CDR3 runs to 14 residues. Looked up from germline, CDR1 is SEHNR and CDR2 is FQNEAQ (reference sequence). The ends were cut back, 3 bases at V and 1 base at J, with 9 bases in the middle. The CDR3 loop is CASSLIARQETQYF. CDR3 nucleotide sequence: TGTGCCAGCAGCTTGATCGCTCGCCAAGAGACCCAGTACTTC.

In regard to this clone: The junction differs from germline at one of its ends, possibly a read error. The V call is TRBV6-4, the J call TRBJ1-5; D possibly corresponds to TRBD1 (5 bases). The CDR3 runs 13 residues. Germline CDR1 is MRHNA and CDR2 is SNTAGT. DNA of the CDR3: TGTGCCAGCAGTGGGGGGGGAATACCGCACCTAAATTTT. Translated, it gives CASSGGGIPHLNF.

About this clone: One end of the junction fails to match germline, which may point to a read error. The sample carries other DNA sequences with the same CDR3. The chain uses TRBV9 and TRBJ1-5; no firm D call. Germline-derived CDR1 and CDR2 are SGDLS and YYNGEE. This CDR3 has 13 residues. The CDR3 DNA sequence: TGTGCCAGTAGCGTAGATGAGGGACAGCCCCAGCATTTT. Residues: CASSVDEGQPQHF.

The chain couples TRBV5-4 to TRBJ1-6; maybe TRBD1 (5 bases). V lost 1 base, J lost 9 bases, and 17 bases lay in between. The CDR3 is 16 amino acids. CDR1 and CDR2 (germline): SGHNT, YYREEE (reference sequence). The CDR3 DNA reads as TGTGCCAGCAGCTTGTGGGGGACTGTGAATGGTTCACCCCTCCACTTT. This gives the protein CASSLWGTVNGSPLHF.

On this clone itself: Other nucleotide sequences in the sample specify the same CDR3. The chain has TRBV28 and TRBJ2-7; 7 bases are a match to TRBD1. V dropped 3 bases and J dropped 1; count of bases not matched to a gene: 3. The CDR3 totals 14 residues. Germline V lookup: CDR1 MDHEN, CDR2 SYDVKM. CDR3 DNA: TGTGCCAGCAGTTTTCCGGGACAGTCCTACGAGCAGTACTTC. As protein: CASSFPGQSYEQYF.

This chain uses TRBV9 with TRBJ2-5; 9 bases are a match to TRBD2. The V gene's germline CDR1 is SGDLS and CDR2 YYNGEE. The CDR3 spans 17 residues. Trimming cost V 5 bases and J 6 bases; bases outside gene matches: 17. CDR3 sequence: CASSPASVAGGQKTQYF. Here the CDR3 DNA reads TGTGCCAGCAGTCCCGCATCTGTGGCGGGAGGGCAGAAGACCCAGTACTTC.

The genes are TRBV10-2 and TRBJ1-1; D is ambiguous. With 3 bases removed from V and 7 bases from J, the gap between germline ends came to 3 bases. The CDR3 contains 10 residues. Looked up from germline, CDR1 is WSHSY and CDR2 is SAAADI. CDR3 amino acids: CASSDREAFF. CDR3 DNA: TGCGCCAGCAGTGATCGTGAAGCTTTCTTT.